These 26 T cell receptor beta chains originate from one sample sequenced in a study of shared clonotypes between healthy human individuals. Sequencing was performed with immunoSEQ multiplex PCR; in TCRdb, only in-frame clones are kept and a portion is missing. There are about a million clones in the sample; 70% to 85% occur only once, and roughly 0.9% lies in the top ten. The sample was memory CD4+ T cells from PBMCs. Subset noted: CD45RA-negative fraction. Receptor source: a man between 18 and 35 years old in good health. Some clones in this sample may be carry-over from other donors' samples.

The chain carries TRBV7-3 and TRBJ1-1, with 8 bases aligning to TRBD1. Per germline, CDR1 SGHTA and CDR2 FQGTGA. V trimming: 4 bases; J trimming: 1 base; junction bases outside the gene matches: 8. The length of the CDR3 is 16 residues. The CDR3 loop reads CASSSYDRGGNTEAFF. The CDR3 DNA sequence: TGTGCCAGCAGCTCATACGACAGGGGCGGGAACACTGAAGCTTTCTTT.

CDR3 in amino acids: CASSQQGDQPQHF. The CDR3 DNA follows: TGCGCCAGCAGCCAACAAGGGGATCAGCCCCAGCATTTT. V usage is TRBV5-1 and J usage is TRBJ1-5; tentative D call: TRBD1 (5 bases). V lost 4 bases to trimming and J lost 5 bases, with 10 bases between them. This CDR3 is 13 amino acids long. Per the germline V gene, CDR1 is SGHRS and CDR2 is YFSETQ.

This sequence joins TRBV5-4 and TRBJ1-2; D is ambiguous. In germline, CDR1 is SGHNT, CDR2 YYREEE (reference sequence). The CDR3 runs to 14 residues. V lost 5 bases, J lost 3 bases, and 14 bases lay in between. CDR3 in amino acids: CASSSTWGDYGYTF. DNA of the CDR3: TGTGCCAGCAGTTCGACGTGGGGTGACTATGGCTACACCTTC. Using reference TRBV5-4 and TRBJ1-2 for the parts outside the CDR3, the full variable domain is ETGVTQSPTHLIKTRGQQVTLRCSSQSGHNTVSWYQQALGQGPQFIFQYYREEENGRGNFPPRFSGLQFPNYSSELNVNALELDDSALYLCASSSTWGDYGYTFGSGTRLTVV.

The rearrangement uses TRBV10-2 and TRBJ1-2; TRBD1 aligns across 9 bases. The CDR3 contains 12 residues. Trimming removed 5 bases from V and 8 bases from J; junction bases left unmatched: 3. Looked up from germline, CDR1 is WSHSY and CDR2 is SAAADI. DNA for the CDR3: TGCGCCAGCAGTCCTGGGACAGGGGGCTACACCTTC. As protein: CASSPGTGGYTF.

The chain recombines TRBV2 with TRBJ2-3; TRBD1 might be the D (6 bases). The V end was cut by 5 bases, the J end by 1 base, with 13 bases between. There are 15 residues in the CDR3. The V gene's germline CDR1 is SNHLY and CDR2 FYNNEI. Here the CDR3 reads CASSLGQGGTDTQYF. CDR3 nucleotide sequence: TGTGCCAGCAGTTTGGGACAAGGGGGCACAGATACGCAGTATTTT.

This chain uses TRBV7-3 with TRBJ2-1; D uncertain. This CDR3 comprises 15 residues. The V end was cut by 3 bases, the J end by 0 bases, with 9 bases between. Germline V gives CDR1 SGHTA, CDR2 FQGTGA. CDR3 sequence (DNA): TGTGCCAGCAGCTTTGGGATTCCCTCCTACAATGAGCAGTTCTTC. Translating it yields CASSFGIPSYNEQFF.

This chain links TRBV9 with TRBJ2-1; TRBD2 aligns across 11 bases. CDR3 length: 16 residues. CDR1 is SGDLS, CDR2 YYNGEE, per germline. The trim removed 2 bases at V and 3 bases at J, leaving 4 bases unmatched. CDR3 amino acids: CASSVQLAGVYNEQFF. CDR3 nucleotide sequence: TGTGCCAGCAGCGTGCAACTAGCGGGAGTCTACAATGAGCAGTTCTTC. Filled out from reference TRBV9 and TRBJ2-1, the complete variable domain reads DSGVTQTPKHLITATGQRVTLRCSPRSGDLSVYWYQQSLDQGLQFLIQYYNGEERAKGNILERFSAQQFPDLHSELNLSSLELGDSALYFCASSVQLAGVYNEQFFGPGTRLTVL.

The genes are TRBV7-9 and TRBJ2-1; no clear D. This CDR3 spans 13 amino acids. V lost 5 bases to trimming and J lost 11 bases, with 16 bases between them. Per the germline V gene, CDR1 is SEHNR and CDR2 is FQNEAQ (reference sequence). This CDR3 is CASSQSPPPQQFF. CDR3 in DNA: TGTGCCAGCAGCCAATCTCCCCCCCCACAGCAGTTCTTC. The whole variable domain, remainder taken from reference TRBV7-9 and TRBJ2-1, is DTGVSQNPRHKITKRGQNVTFRCDPISEHNRLYWYRQTLGQGPEFLTYFQNEAQLEKSRLLSDRFSAERPKGSFSTLEIQRTEQGDSAMYLCASSQSPPPQQFFGPGTRLTVL.

The chain links TRBV5-1 to TRBJ2-7; D is ambiguous. Trimming pared 0 bases from V and 0 bases from J, leaving 7 bases between. This CDR3 has 14 amino acids. CDR1 and CDR2 from the germline V gene are SGHRS and YFSETQ. CDR3 nucleotides: TGCGCCAGCAGCTTGGAGCCGGCCTCCTACGAGCAGTACTTC. Encoded protein: CASSLEPASYEQYF.

This clone was seen more than once but under ten times. Other DNA sequences of this sample code for an identical CDR3. The rearrangement joins TRBV7-3 to TRBJ2-7; 7 bases align to TRBD2. The ends lost 5 bases at V and 4 bases at J; junction bases unmatched: 5. The length of the CDR3 is 13 residues. CDR1 SGHTA and CDR2 FQGTGA come from the germline V gene. CDR3 in amino acids: CASSPLGGYEQYF. The CDR3 coding sequence is TGTGCCAGCAGCCCTCTGGGGGGGTACGAGCAGTACTTC.

The chain couples TRBV18 to TRBJ2-7; TRBD1 is a possible D gene (5 bases). V lost 6 bases to trimming and J lost 5 bases, with 23 bases between them. Germline V gene lookup returns CDR1 KGHSH and CDR2 LQKENI. This CDR3 is built from 16 residues. CDR3 DNA: TGTGCCAGCTCCCAATTAGTAGGGCAGGGTCCCCACGAGCAGTACTTC. Translating gives CASSQLVGQGPHEQYF.

The CDR3 region has the DNA TGCGCCAGCAGCTTGGTAGGCGTTACGGGGCCCGATACGCAGTATTTT. Translated, it gives CASSLVGVTGPDTQYF. The chain employs TRBV5-1 and TRBJ2-3; TRBD1 or TRBD2 may be the D gene (5 bases each). Germline V gene lookup returns CDR1 SGHRS and CDR2 YFSETQ. This CDR3 has 16 residues. Trimming removed 0 bases at V and 6 bases at J, with 17 bases between.

There are a few counts of this clone. The chain has TRBV6-1 and TRBJ1-1; unclear D gene. From germline, CDR1 is MNHNS and CDR2 SASEGT. V was cut by 3 bases and J by 0 bases, with 8 bases left in between. The CDR3 is 14 amino acids. For the CDR3, the DNA is TGTGCCAGCAGTGACCTGCCCATGAACACTGAAGCTTTCTTT. Protein product: CASSDLPMNTEAFF.

The chain joins TRBV4-3 to TRBJ2-3, with D perhaps matching TRBD1 (5 bases). The CDR3 runs to 14 residues. The ends were cut back, 2 bases at V and 3 bases at J, with 9 bases in the middle. Germline CDR1 LGHNA, CDR2 YSLEER. The CDR3 here is CASSQQGWTDTQYF. As DNA, the CDR3 is TGCGCCAGCAGCCAACAGGGTTGGACAGATACGCAGTATTTT.

Only one count was recorded for this clone. The CDR3 loop reads CASSPFTATNEKLFF. For the CDR3, the DNA is TGTGCCAGCAGTCCATTCACTGCAACTAATGAAAAACTGTTTTTT. This chain joins TRBV28 and TRBJ1-4; no firm D call. Trimming removed 5 bases from V and 0 bases from J, with 10 bases in between. The CDR3 contains 15 residues. Germline V gene lookup returns CDR1 MDHEN and CDR2 SYDVKM. Full variable domain (rest looked up from reference TRBV28 and TRBJ1-4): DVKVTQSSRYLVKRTGEKVFLECVQDMDHENMFWYRQDPGLGLRLIYFSYDVKMKEKGDIPEGYSVSREKKERFSLILESASTNQTSMYLCASSPFTATNEKLFFGSGTQLSVL.

The chain is built from TRBV30 and TRBJ2-3; D uncertain. This CDR3 comprises 11 residues. Trimming cost V 2 bases and J 6 bases, with 6 bases left between them. Germline V gives CDR1 GTSNPN, CDR2 SVGIG (reference sequence). In nucleotides, the CDR3 is TGTGCCTGGAGTCCCCCGGATACGCAGTATTTT. Translating gives CAWSPPDTQYF.

J is TRBJ1-1 and V is TRBV27, with 8 bases identical to TRBD1. J gave up 5 bases and V 7 bases, and 12 bases lay outside the gene matches. This CDR3 spans 15 amino acids. Germline values: CDR1 MNHEY, CDR2 SMNVEV (reference sequence). CDR3 nucleotides: TGTGCCAGCACCTCAAACCGGGACAGGCGTACTGAAGCTTTCTTT. It codes for CASTSNRDRRTEAFF.

The CDR3 nucleotides read TGTGCCAGCAGCCACCCAAGGGGGTCTAATGAAAAACTGTTTTTT. It specifies CASSHPRGSNEKLFF. This chain links TRBV7-9 with TRBJ1-4; weak D call: TRBD1 (6 bases). Germline V CDR1 and CDR2: SEHNR, FQNEAQ (reference sequence). V lost 5 bases, J lost 3 bases, and 13 bases lay in between. This CDR3 has 15 amino acids.

The V call is TRBV6-1, the J call TRBJ2-7; D ambiguous. Germline V lookup: CDR1 MNHNS, CDR2 SASEGT. Deletions cut 1 base from V and 3 bases from J, with 10 bases between. This CDR3 has 14 amino acids. The chain's CDR3 is CASSEGSGYYEQYF. The DNA of the CDR3 is TGTGCCAGCAGTGAAGGGTCAGGCTACTACGAGCAGTACTTC.

Comment on this clone: This specimen includes other DNA sequences encoding the same CDR3. V and J are TRBV5-1 and TRBJ2-1; 10 positions agree with TRBD1. This CDR3 comprises 14 residues. Per germline, CDR1 SGHRS and CDR2 YFSETQ. Trimming took 0 bases from V and 6 from J; bases not matched to a gene: 0. The DNA of the CDR3 is TGCGCCAGCAGCTTGGGGACAGGGGGCAATGAGCAGTTCTTC. Its protein is CASSLGTGGNEQFF.

This clone was observed a handful of times. CDR3 in amino acids: CASSPRRLRGNTEAFF. The CDR3 coding sequence is TGTGCCAGTAGTCCACGAAGGTTGAGGGGGAACACTGAAGCTTTCTTT. This chain connects TRBV19 to TRBJ1-1; D perhaps matches TRBD1 (5 bases). The CDR3 extends over 16 amino acids. Germline CDR1 reads LNHDA; CDR2 reads SQIVND (reference sequence). V lost 5 bases to trimming and J lost 1 base, with 17 bases between them.

The V gene is TRBV7-2, the J gene TRBJ2-7, with D possibly being TRBD1 (6 bases). V dropped 7 bases and J dropped 4 bases, with 14 bases sitting between them. The CDR3 contains 13 residues. Per germline, CDR1 SGHTA and CDR2 FQGNSA. The CDR3 DNA sequence: TGTGCCAGCATCCACTACAGGGATTACGAGCAGTACTTC. Translated, it gives CASIHYRDYEQYF.

This clone appeared once. The V gene is TRBV6-5, the J gene TRBJ2-3, with 9 nucleotides matching TRBD2. With V trimmed by 7 bases and J by 3 bases, 5 bases remained unmatched. Germline V gene lookup returns CDR1 MNHEY and CDR2 SVGAGI. CDR3 length: 14 amino acids. The chain's CDR3 is CASKLAGATDTQYF. The CDR3 region has the DNA TGTGCCAGCAAATTAGCGGGAGCTACAGATACGCAGTATTTT.

This chain uses TRBV10-3 with TRBJ2-7, with 16 bases matching TRBD2. Germline lookup yields CDR1 ENHRY and CDR2 SYGVKD. The CDR3 is 15 residues long. V was pared by 6 bases and J by 7 bases, with 6 bases of the junction left unmatched. DNA of the CDR3: TGTGCCATCAGCGGGACTAGCGGGAGGGATCGGGAGCAGTACTTC. Encoded protein: CAISGTSGRDREQYF.

The chain carries TRBV5-1 and TRBJ2-2; 11 nucleotides align to TRBD2. The trim removed 4 bases at V and 3 bases at J, leaving 8 bases unmatched. The length of the CDR3 is 17 residues. CDR1 is SGHRS and CDR2 is YFSETQ in the germline V gene. In DNA, the CDR3 is TGCGCCAGCAGCCCAGGGACTAGCGGCCGAGACACCGGGGAGCTGTTTTTT. This sequence encodes CASSPGTSGRDTGELFF.

Remarks on this clone: At one of its ends the junction is not consistent with the germline gene, which may arise from a read error. The chain is built from TRBV19 and TRBJ1-2; D perhaps matches TRBD1 (5 bases). Germline V CDR1 and CDR2: LNHDA, SQIVND (reference sequence). The CDR3 has 13 amino acids. The CDR3, as DNA: TGTGCCAGTAGAATAGGGGAACCCTATGGCTACACCTTC. It specifies CASRIGEPYGYTF.